Each of the 4 T cell receptor beta chains below was sequenced from the same sample in a study of blood T cell repertoires in COVID-19. Libraries were prepared by immunoSEQ multiplex PCR; TCRdb keeps only in-frame clonotypes and omits some of them. Found here are about 160,000 clones, 79% of them singletons; the top ten hold about 7.8%. Sequencing used peripheral blood. These receptors came from an older woman with COVID-19, enrolled during active disease.

The rearrangement joins TRBV28 to TRBJ1-1; 7 nucleotides align to TRBD1. This CDR3 is 14 amino acids long. With V trimmed by 3 bases and J by 2 bases, 3 bases remained unmatched. The V gene's germline CDR1 is MDHEN and CDR2 SYDVKM. In nucleotides, the CDR3 is TGTGCCAGCAGTTTCGACAGGGTTAACACTGAAGCTTTCTTT. Its protein product is CASSFDRVNTEAFF.

The chain links TRBV2 to TRBJ2-1; D perhaps matches TRBD2 (6 bases). Per the germline V gene, CDR1 is SNHLY and CDR2 is FYNNEI. CDR3 length equals 13 residues. The ends were cut back, 7 bases at V and 4 bases at J, with 11 bases in the middle. The CDR3 region is CASNEAGYNEQFF. DNA of the CDR3: TGTGCCAGCAACGAGGCGGGGTACAATGAGCAGTTCTTC.

The V call is TRBV18, the J call TRBJ2-3; TRBD2 aligns across 10 bases. Germline V lookup: CDR1 KGHSH, CDR2 LQKENI. CDR3 length: 16 residues. V shed 3 bases, J shed 2 bases, and the junction held 5 bases outside the gene matches. The DNA of the CDR3 is TGTGCCAGCTCACCTCTAGCGGGGGCCGACACAGATACGCAGTATTTT. It encodes CASSPLAGADTDTQYF.

The chain is built from TRBV7-9 and TRBJ1-2, with D possibly being TRBD1 (6 bases). This CDR3 is 13 amino acids long. Germline V gene data show CDR1 as SEHNR and CDR2 as FQNEAQ (reference sequence). Trimming stripped 1 base from V and 4 bases from J, with 7 bases between. The CDR3 reads CASSLGGLYGYTF. The CDR3 DNA sequence: TGTGCCAGCAGCTTAGGGGGGCTCTATGGCTACACCTTC.